This T cell receptor (beta chain) was captured by sequencing in a study of shared clonotypes between healthy human individuals. Study-wide background: In total, the donors were two women and a few men aged 18 to 49.

Naive CD8 isolation took CD45RO-negative cells positively selected for CCR7 and excluded terminally differentiated effector memory CD45RA+ cells. The deep-level immunoSEQ assay was used. Clones were sequenced by immunoSEQ multiplex PCR, and TCRdb holds only the in-frame ones, with some missing. Altogether around 2.1 million clones are present, about 93% being singletons, with the ten largest covering 1.5% to 2%. Germline CDR1 is LNHDA and CDR2 is SQIVND (reference sequence). The CDR3 has 17 amino acids. Trimming shortened V by 1 base and J by 6 bases, and 19 bases separated the two germline ends. This chain links TRBV19 with TRBJ1-5, with no clear D. Material: naive CD8+ T cells from PBMCs. The TCR comes from a man between 18 and 29 years old in good health. Some clones in this sample may be carry-over from other donors' samples. The CDR3: CASSIVGLIGWGQPQHF. Here the CDR3 DNA reads TGTGCCAGTAGTATAGTCGGGTTGATCGGGTGGGGTCAGCCCCAGCATTTT.